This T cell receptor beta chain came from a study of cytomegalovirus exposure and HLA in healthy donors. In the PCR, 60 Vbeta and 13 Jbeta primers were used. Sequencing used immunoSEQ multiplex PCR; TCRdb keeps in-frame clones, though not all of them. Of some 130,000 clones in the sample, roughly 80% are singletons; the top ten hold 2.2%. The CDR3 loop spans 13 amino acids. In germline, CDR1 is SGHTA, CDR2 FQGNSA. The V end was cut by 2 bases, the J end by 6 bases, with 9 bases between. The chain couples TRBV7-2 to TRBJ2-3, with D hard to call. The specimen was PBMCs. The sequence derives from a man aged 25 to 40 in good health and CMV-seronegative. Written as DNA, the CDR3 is TGTGCCAGCAGCTTAATCTCCGTTGATACGCAGTATTTT. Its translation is CASSLISVDTQYF.